The present entry profiles one TCR beta chain with its context. Its antigen is undetermined. Looked up from germline, CDR1 is LGHNA and CDR2 is YNFKEQ. Trimming stripped 1 base from V and 4 bases from J, with 16 bases between. The length of the CDR3 is 16 residues. This specimen belongs to a study of vaccination and CD4 T cells after COVID-19. Study-wide background: Once diagnosed, patients had post-COVID samples drawn a median around 110 days later (range 35 to 161).

Treatment denoted: approximately 9-day PBMC culture with coronavirus spike peptide pools or control peptides (ViraFEST assay). ViraFEST stimulated the growth of antigen-specific T cells using peptide pools and subsequently profiled their TCRs by sequencing. Alongside 7.5 to 10 IU/ml IL-2 and about 10 ug/ml peptide pools, PBMCs were cultured at two million per well. Sequenced with the Oncomine TCR Beta short-read assay was DNA taken from cultured CD4+ T cells. From the PCR reads, TCRdb called clonotypes with MiXCR, one entry per CDR3 protein. This table has around 20,000 distinct CDR3 sequences, under 60% appearing once.

This TCR came from a human donor who had recovered from COVID-19. This specimen consisted of CD4+ T cells from blood, cultured in vitro, obtained after SARS-CoV-2 vaccination. V is TRBV4-2 and J is TRBJ2-5, with a weak D call TRBD1 (5 bases). CDR3 region: CASSQAFSRGGETQYF. DNA for the CDR3: TGTGCCAGCAGCCAAGCTTTCAGTAGGGGCGGAGAGACCCAGTACTTC.